Listed below are T cell receptor beta chains from one sample, sequenced in a study of T cells in Graves' hyperthyroidism and ophthalmopathy. Each CDR3 protein is one row after TCRdb ran MiXCR on the multiplex PCR reads. The sample records about 380,000 distinct CDR3 sequences, 18% being singletons. The sample taken for sequencing was blood. The origin of the receptors is a man between 18 and 29 years old with Graves' ophthalmopathy. The CDR3 runs from the conserved cysteine through the conserved F or W. Fields, in order: V gene, D gene, J gene, clone size, CDR3 DNA, CDR3 protein. D genes are given only for firm matches. Clone size is given for some rows only: seen once, a few or many times, or a class if the clone is expanded.

TRBV15,-,TRBJ2-5,many,TGTGCCACCAGCAGCGACTCAGGGAGGCGTGAGACCCAGTACTTC,CATSSDSGRRETQYF
TRBV28,-,TRBJ1-4,-,TGTGCCAGCAGTCGTAGGTGGGACAATGAAAAACTGTTTTTT,CASSRRWDNEKLFF
TRBV7-8,TRBD1,TRBJ2-3,many,TGTGCCAGCAGCTTAGGGAACGGACAGGGGGCAGATACGCAGTATTTT,CASSLGNGQGADTQYF
TRBV18,TRBD1,TRBJ1-2,-,TGTGCCAGCTCACCCCCGGGAGGGGGCTCGTTATATGGCTACACCTTC,CASSPPGGGSLYGYTF
TRBV6-2/TRBV6-3,TRBD1,TRBJ1-5,few,TGTGCCAGCACCAACGAGGGACAGGGGAATCAGCCCCAGCATTTT,CASTNEGQGNQPQHF
TRBV7-2,-,TRBJ2-1,many,TGTGCCAGCAGCACCGGACTGGAAGGGAGGCAGTTCTTC,CASSTGLEGRQFF
TRBV7-2,TRBD1,TRBJ2-1,few,TGTGCCAGCAGCTTCGCACAGGGGAGCTCCTACAATGAGCAGTTCTTC,CASSFAQGSSYNEQFF
TRBV6-2/TRBV6-3,-,TRBJ1-1,few,TGTGCCAGCAGTTACCCCCCCTGGCAGGGAAGGCCTGAAGCTTTCTTT,CASSYPPWQGRPEAFF
TRBV5-1,TRBD1,TRBJ2-3,many,TGCGCCAGCAGCCACGAGGAGCAGGGGGAAGGCGGTACGCAGTATTTT,CASSHEEQGEGGTQYF
TRBV28,TRBD1,TRBJ2-2,few,TGTGCCAGCAGTTTATACGACAGGGATGACGGGGAGCTGTTTTTT,CASSLYDRDDGELFF
TRBV5-1,-,TRBJ1-1,many,TGCGCCAGCAGCTTCGACGTTTCGGTGAACACTGAAGCTTTCTTT,CASSFDVSVNTEAFF
TRBV4-2,-,TRBJ2-5,few,TGTGCCAGCAGCCAAGATGGCACAGGGCAGTTGGAGACCCAGTACTTC,CASSQDGTGQLETQYF
TRBV29-1,TRBD1,TRBJ2-3,many,TGCAGCGTTGAAGTTACAGGGGATGATACGCAGTATTTT,CSVEVTGDDTQYF
TRBV28,-,TRBJ1-5,many,TGTGCCAGCAGGCCAAGGGGGTCGAGTCAGCCCCAGCATTTT,CASRPRGSSQPQHF
TRBV27,TRBD1,TRBJ2-1,many,TGTGCCAGCAGTTCTGGGACAGGGATTGGAAATGAGCAGTTCTTC,CASSSGTGIGNEQFF
TRBV7-8,-,TRBJ2-3,-,TGTGCCAGCAGCTCCTATGGGGGACTGTACACAGATACGCAGTATTTT,CASSSYGGLYTDTQYF